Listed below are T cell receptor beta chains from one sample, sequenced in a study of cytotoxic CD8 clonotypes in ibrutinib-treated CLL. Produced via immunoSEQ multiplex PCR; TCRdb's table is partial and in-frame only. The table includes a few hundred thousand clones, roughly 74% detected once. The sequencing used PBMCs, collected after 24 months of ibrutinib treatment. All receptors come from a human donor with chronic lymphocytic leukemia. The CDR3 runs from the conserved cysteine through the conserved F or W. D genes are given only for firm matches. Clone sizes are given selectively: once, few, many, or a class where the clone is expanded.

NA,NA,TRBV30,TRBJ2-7,CAWGEEGPTYEQYF,TGTGCCTGGGGGGAGGAGGGGCCAACCTACGAGCAGTACTTC
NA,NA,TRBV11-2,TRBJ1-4,CASSLDRFGGRNEKLFF,TGTGCCAGCAGCTTAGATCGTTTCGGGGGGCGTAATGAAAAACTGTTTTTT
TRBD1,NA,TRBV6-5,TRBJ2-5,CASSVRGRDQETQYF,TGTGCCAGCAGCGTCAGGGGGCGAGACCAAGAGACCCAGTACTTC
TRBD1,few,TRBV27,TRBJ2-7,CASQDRTYEQYF,TGTGCCAGCCAGGACAGGACCTACGAGCAGTACTTC
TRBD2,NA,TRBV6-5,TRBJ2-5,CASSPSGGSGETQYF,TGTGCCAGCAGTCCCTCTGGCGGGAGCGGAGAGACCCAGTACTTC
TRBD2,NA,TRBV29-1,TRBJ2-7,CSVGGDLGEQYF,TGCAGCGTGGGGGGGGATTTGGGTGAGCAGTACTTC
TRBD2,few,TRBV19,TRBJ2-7,CASSMTSGRTYEQYF,TGTGCCAGTAGTATGACTAGCGGGAGGACCTACGAGCAGTACTTC
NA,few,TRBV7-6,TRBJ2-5,CASSSHNQETQYF,TGTGCCAGCAGCTCGCATAATCAAGAGACCCAGTACTTC
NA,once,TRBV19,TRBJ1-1,CASSLRIGTMNTEAFF,TGTGCCAGTAGCCTACGGATCGGGACGATGAACACTGAAGCTTTCTTT
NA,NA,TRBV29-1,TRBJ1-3,CSVIEMDTSGNTIYF,TGCAGCGTGATAGAGATGGACACCTCTGGAAACACCATATATTTT
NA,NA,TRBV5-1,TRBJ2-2,CASSLVVLTGELFF,TGCGCCAGCAGCTTAGTAGTACTCACCGGGGAGCTGTTTTTT
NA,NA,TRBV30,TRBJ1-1,CAWRDLRTEAFF,TGTGCCTGGAGGGATCTTCGCACTGAAGCTTTCTTT
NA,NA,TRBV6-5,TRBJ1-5,CASSYSNSEQPQHF,TGTGCCAGCAGTTACTCAAACTCTGAGCAGCCCCAGCATTTT
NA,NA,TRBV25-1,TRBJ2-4,CASSDGVKGKYF,TGTGCCAGCAGTGATGGGGTGAAGGGGAAGTACTTC
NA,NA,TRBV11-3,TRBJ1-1,CASSLDNTEAFF,TGTGCCAGCAGCTTAGACAACACTGAAGCTTTCTTT
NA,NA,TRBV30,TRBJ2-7,CAWSLSYEQYF,TGTGCCTGGAGCCTCTCCTACGAGCAGTACTTC
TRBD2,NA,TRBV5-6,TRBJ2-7,CASSPTSGRYEQYF,TGTGCCAGCAGCCCGACTAGCGGGAGATACGAGCAGTACTTC
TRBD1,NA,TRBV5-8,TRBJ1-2,CASSFWTGDAYGYTF,TGTGCCAGCAGCTTTTGGACAGGGGACGCCTATGGCTACACCTTC
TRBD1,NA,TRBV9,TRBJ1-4,CASSGGTGAEGGVFF,TGTGCCAGCAGCGGGGGGACAGGGGCCGAAGGTGGAGTGTTTTTT
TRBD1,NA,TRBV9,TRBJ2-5,CASSQQGSQETQYF,TGTGCCAGCAGCCAACAGGGGTCCCAAGAGACCCAGTACTTC